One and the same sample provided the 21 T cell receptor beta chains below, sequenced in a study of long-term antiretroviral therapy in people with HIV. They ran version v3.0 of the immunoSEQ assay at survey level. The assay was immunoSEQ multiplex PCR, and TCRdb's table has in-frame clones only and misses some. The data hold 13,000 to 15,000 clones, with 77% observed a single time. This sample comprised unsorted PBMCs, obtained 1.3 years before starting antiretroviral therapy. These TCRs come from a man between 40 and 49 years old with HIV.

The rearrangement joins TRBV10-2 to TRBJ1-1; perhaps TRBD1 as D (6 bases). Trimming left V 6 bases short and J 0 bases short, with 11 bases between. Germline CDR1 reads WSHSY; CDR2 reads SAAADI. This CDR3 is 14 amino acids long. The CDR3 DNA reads TGCGCCAGCAGCCGGACAGTCATGAACACTGAAGCTTTCTTT. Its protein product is CASSRTVMNTEAFF.

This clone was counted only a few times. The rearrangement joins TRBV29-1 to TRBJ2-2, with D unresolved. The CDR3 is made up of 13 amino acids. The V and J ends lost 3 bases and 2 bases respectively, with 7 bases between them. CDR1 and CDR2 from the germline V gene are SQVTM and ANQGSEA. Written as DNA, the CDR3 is TGCAGCGTTGAGACGGCTAACACCGGGGAGCTGTTTTTT. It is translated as CSVETANTGELFF.

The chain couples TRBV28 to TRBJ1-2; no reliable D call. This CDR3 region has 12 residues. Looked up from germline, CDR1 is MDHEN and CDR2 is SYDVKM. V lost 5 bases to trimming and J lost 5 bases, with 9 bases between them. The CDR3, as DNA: TGTGCCAGCAGTCTAGGAGGTTATGGCTACACCTTC. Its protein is CASSLGGYGYTF.

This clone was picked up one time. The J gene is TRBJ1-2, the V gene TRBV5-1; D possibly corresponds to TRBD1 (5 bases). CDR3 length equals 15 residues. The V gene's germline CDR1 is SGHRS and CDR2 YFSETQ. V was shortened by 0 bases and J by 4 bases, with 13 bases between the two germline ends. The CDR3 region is CASSLGARAPYGYTF. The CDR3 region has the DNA TGCGCCAGCAGCTTGGGGGCCAGGGCCCCCTATGGCTACACCTTC.

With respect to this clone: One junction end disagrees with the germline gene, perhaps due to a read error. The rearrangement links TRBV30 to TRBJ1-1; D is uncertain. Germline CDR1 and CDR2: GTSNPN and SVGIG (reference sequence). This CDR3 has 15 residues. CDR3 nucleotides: TGTGCCTGGAGTGTGGGCGGTCTCGGGAACCCTGAAGCTTTCTTT. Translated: CAWSVGGLGNPEAFF.

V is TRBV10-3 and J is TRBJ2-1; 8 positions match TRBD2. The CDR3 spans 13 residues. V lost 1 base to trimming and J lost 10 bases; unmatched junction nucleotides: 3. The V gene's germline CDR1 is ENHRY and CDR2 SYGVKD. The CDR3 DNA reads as TGTGCCATCAGTGAGTTATTAGCGGGGGAGCAGTTCTTC. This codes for CAISELLAGEQFF.

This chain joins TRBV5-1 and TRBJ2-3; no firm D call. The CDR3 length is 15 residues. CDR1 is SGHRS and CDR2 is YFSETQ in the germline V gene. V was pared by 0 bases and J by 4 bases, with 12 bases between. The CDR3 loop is CASSLGVLGPDTQYF. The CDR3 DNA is TGCGCCAGCAGCTTGGGCGTCTTAGGTCCAGATACGCAGTATTTT.

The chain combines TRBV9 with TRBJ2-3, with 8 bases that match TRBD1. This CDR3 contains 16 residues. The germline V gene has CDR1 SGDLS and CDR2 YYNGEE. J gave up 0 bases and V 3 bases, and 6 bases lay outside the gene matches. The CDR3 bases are TGTGCCAGCAGCGCTACGGGACAGGCGAGCACAGATACGCAGTATTTT. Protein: CASSATGQASTDTQYF.

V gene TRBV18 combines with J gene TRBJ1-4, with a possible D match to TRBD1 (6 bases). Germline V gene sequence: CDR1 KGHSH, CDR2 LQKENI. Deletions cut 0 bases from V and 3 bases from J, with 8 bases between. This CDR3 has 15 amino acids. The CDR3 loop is CASSPPEGANEKLFF. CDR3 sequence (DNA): TGTGCCAGCTCACCACCGGAGGGGGCTAATGAAAAACTGTTTTTT.

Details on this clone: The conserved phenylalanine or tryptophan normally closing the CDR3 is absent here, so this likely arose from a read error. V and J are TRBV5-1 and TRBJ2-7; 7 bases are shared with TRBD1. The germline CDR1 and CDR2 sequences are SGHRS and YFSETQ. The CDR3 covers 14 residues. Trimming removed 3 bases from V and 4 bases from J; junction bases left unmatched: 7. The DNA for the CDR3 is TGCGCCAGCAGCTGGGCCGGACAGGTATACGAGCAGTACCTC. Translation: CASSWAGQVYEQYL.

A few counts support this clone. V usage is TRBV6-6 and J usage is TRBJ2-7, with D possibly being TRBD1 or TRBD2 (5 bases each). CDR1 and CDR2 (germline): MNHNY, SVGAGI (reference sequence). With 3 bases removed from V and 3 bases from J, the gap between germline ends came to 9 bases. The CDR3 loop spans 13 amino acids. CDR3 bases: TGTGCCAGCAGTTATAGAGGGGACTACGAGCAGTACTTC. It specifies CASSYRGDYEQYF.

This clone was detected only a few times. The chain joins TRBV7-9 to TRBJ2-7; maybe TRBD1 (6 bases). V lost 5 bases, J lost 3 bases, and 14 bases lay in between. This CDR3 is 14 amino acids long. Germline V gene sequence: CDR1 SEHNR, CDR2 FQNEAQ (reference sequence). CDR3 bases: TGTGCCAGCAGCCATGGACAGCCCAGCTACGAGCAGTACTTC. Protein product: CASSHGQPSYEQYF.

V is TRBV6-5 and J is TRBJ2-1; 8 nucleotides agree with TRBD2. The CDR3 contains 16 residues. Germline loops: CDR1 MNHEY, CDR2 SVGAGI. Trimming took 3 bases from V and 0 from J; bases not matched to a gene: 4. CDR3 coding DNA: TGTGCCAGCAGTTATAACGGGGGGGGCTCCTACAATGAGCAGTTCTTC. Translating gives CASSYNGGGSYNEQFF.

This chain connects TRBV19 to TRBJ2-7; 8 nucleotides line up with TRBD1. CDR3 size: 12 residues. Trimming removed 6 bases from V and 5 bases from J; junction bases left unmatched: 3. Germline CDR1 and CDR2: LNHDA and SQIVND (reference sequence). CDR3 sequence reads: CASSLTGDEQYF. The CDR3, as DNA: TGTGCCAGTAGCCTGACAGGGGACGAGCAGTACTTC.

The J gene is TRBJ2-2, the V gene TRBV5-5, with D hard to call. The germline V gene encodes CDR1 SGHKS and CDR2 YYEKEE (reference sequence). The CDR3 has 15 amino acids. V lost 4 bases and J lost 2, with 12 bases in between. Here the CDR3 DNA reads TGTGCCAGCAGCGTGGTGGCCACTAACACCGGGGAGCTGTTTTTT. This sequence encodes CASSVVATNTGELFF.

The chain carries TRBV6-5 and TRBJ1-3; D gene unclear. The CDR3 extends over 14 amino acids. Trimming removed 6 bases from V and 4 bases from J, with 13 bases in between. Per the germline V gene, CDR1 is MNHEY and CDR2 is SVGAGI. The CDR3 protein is CASRRLPEGNTIYF. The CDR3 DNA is TGTGCCAGCAGGCGACTCCCCGAGGGAAACACCATATATTTT.

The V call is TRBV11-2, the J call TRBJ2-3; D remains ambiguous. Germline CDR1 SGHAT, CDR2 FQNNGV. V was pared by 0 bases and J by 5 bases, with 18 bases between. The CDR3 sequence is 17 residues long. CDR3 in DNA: TGTGCCAGCAGCTTAGAGTTCTTTGGGTCTATGAAAGATACGCAGTATTTT. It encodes CASSLEFFGSMKDTQYF.

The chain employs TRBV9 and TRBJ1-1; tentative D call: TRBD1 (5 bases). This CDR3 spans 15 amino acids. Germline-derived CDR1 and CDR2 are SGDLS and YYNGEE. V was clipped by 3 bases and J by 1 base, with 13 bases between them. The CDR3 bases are TGTGCCAGCAGCGAGGGGTCGGCATCGAACACTGAAGCTTTCTTT. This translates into CASSEGSASNTEAFF.

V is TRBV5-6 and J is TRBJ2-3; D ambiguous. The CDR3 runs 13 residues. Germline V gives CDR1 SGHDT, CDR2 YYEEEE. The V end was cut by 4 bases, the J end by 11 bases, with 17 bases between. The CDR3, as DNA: TGTGCCAGCAGCGTCTTAGAACGCATGAAGCAGTATTTT. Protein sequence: CASSVLERMKQYF.

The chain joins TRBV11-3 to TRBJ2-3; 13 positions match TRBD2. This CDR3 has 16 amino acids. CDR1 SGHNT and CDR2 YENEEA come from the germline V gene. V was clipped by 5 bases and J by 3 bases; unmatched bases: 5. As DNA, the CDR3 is TGTGCCAGCAGCCCCACTAGCGGGGGGGTTACAGATACGCAGTATTTT. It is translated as CASSPTSGGVTDTQYF.

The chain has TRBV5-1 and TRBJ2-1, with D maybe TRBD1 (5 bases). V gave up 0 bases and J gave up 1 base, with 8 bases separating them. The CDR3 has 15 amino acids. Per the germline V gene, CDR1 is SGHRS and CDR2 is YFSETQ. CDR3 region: CASSLGQPSYNEQFF. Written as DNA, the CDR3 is TGCGCCAGCAGCTTGGGACAGCCATCCTACAATGAGCAGTTCTTC.